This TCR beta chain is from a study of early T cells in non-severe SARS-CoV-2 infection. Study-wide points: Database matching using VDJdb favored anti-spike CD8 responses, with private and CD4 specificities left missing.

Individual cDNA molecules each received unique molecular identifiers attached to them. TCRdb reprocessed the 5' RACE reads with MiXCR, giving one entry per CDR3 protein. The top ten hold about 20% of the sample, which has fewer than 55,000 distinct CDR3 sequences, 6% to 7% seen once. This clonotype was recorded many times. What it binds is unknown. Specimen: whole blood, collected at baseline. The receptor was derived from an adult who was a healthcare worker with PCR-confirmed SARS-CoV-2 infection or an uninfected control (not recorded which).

CDR3 protein: CASSHREEGSPLHF. CDR3 in DNA: TGTGCCAGCAGTCACAGGGAGGAGGGTTCACCCCTCCACTTT. V and J are TRBV6-6 and TRBJ1-6, with a tentative D call TRBD1 (6 bases). The CDR3 extends over 14 amino acids. Trimming left V 5 bases short and J 9 bases short, with 14 bases between. CDR1 is MNHNY and CDR2 is SVGAGI in the germline V gene (reference sequence).